A selection of T cell receptor beta chains follows, all from one sample in a study of early T cells in non-severe SARS-CoV-2 infection. A single record per CDR3 protein comes from TCRdb applying MiXCR to the 5' RACE reads. The table shows 30,000 or so distinct CDR3 sequences, with about 3.9% occurring only once. The sample consisted of whole blood. The source is an adult who was a healthcare worker with PCR-confirmed SARS-CoV-2 infection or an uninfected control (not recorded which). Each CDR3 is given with its conserved first and last residue. The D gene is left open where the match is weak. Only part of the rows carry a size: once, few, many, or a class if the clone is expanded.

many	TRBV5-1	TRBD2	TRBJ2-7	TGCGCCAGCAGCGTGTTGAGCAGCGGGGGTTACGAGCAGTACTTC	CASSVLSSGGYEQYF
many	TRBV18	TRBD2	TRBJ2-5	TGTGCCAGCTCACAGGGACTAGCGGGGAAAGAGACCCAGTACTTC	CASSQGLAGKETQYF
few	TRBV5-6	-	TRBJ2-7	TGTGCCAGCAGCTTAAACGGCCCCGGGACAAAGTACGAGCAGTACTTC	CASSLNGPGTKYEQYF
few	TRBV2	-	TRBJ2-3	TGTGCCAGCAGTGACGGTACTCCAGATACGCAGTATTTT	CASSDGTPDTQYF
-	TRBV12-3/TRBV12-4	TRBD1	TRBJ2-2	TGTGCCAGCAGTCTCACGACAGGGCCCGGGGAGCTGTTTTTT	CASSLTTGPGELFF
few	TRBV20-1	-	TRBJ1-2	TGCAGTGCTAGAGGTGGAGGGAGCGAATATGGCTACACCTTC	CSARGGGSEYGYTF
many	TRBV12-3/TRBV12-4	-	TRBJ2-1	TGTGCCAGCAGTGAACAGCTCTTTTCGCTCAATGAGCAGTTCTTC	CASSEQLFSLNEQFF
many	TRBV5-1	-	TRBJ2-3	TGCGCCAGCAGGACCTCCAGCACAGATACGCAGTATTTT	CASRTSSTDTQYF
many	TRBV18	TRBD2	TRBJ2-1	TGTGCCAGCTCACTCTACGGGACTAGCGGCTACAATGAGCAGTTCTTC	CASSLYGTSGYNEQFF
-	TRBV9	TRBD2	TRBJ2-1	TGTGCCAGCAGCGTAGCTACAACGAGCGGGGGAGGGAATGAGCAGTTCTTC	CASSVATTSGGGNEQFF
few	TRBV5-4	-	TRBJ2-5	TGTGCCAGCAGCTTGGAGAGGCCCGGGGAGACCCAGTACTTC	CASSLERPGETQYF
many	TRBV6-5	TRBD2	TRBJ2-7	TGTGCCAGCACCGTAGCGGGGGGGCCTGGCGAGCAGTACTTC	CASTVAGGPGEQYF
many	TRBV3-1	-	TRBJ1-1	TGTGCCAGCAGCCAAGGCTCGGTTGGCGGCACTGAAGCTTTCTTT	CASSQGSVGGTEAFF
many	TRBV5-1	-	TRBJ2-7	TGCGCCAGCAGCTTGGCTCCCTCCGGTGACGAGCAGTACTTC	CASSLAPSGDEQYF
many	TRBV2	TRBD2	TRBJ2-2	TGTGCCAGCAGTGAAACTAGCGGGAAGGGGGAGCTGTTTTTT	CASSETSGKGELFF
many	TRBV5-1	-	TRBJ2-1	TGCGCCAGCAGCTTGGAGTGGATAGCGGTAGGTGGTGAGCAGTTCTTC	CASSLEWIAVGGEQFF
many	TRBV12-3/TRBV12-4	-	TRBJ2-5	TGTGCCAGCAGTTTAGACTTGGGGACGGAGACCCAGTACTTC	CASSLDLGTETQYF
many	TRBV7-9	TRBD1	TRBJ1-2	TGTGCCAGCAGCCCCCCAGGGGGCGGCTATGGCTACACCTTC	CASSPPGGGYGYTF
-	TRBV21-1	-	TRBJ2-7	TGTGCCAGCAGCAAAATGCGTTGGGAGGGCAGGGGGCATCAGTACTTC	CASSKMRWEGRGHQYF
few	TRBV24-1	-	TRBJ1-2	TGTGCCACCAGTGAGGAGGGTCCACCTAACTATGGCTACACCTTC	CATSEEGPPNYGYTF
many	TRBV6-6	-	TRBJ1-4	TGTGCCAGCAACCCGGGTCTTGGGGAAAAACTGTTTTTT	CASNPGLGEKLFF
medium-sized	TRBV2	-	TRBJ1-4	TGTGCCAGCATACCGGCTCGGTATGGAAAACTGTTTTTT	CASIPARYGKLFF
many	TRBV5-1	TRBD1	TRBJ1-5	TGCGCCAGCAGCTACCTTCCGGGACAGATCTATCAGCCCCAGCATTTT	CASSYLPGQIYQPQHF
many	TRBV7-3	TRBD2	TRBJ2-5	TGTGCCAGCAGGAGGACTAGCGGACAAGAGACCCAGTACTTC	CASRRTSGQETQYF
few	TRBV4-1	-	TRBJ1-4	TGCGCCAGCAGCCAAGAAGGGGAGGCTCATAGGGAAAAACTGTTTTTT	CASSQEGEAHREKLFF
-	TRBV5-1	TRBD2	TRBJ2-7	TGCGCCAGCAGCCGGACTAGCGGGAGCTACGAGCAGTACTTC	CASSRTSGSYEQYF
many	TRBV5-6	TRBD1	TRBJ1-6	TGTGCCAGCAGCTTCGTTTTCTCCAGGGGGCTTTCACCCCTCCACTTT	CASSFVFSRGLSPLHF
many	TRBV5-1	-	TRBJ2-2	TGCGCCAGCCAGAGCGGGCCGAACACCGGGGAGCTGTTTTTT	CASQSGPNTGELFF
few	TRBV5-1	TRBD2	TRBJ2-1	TGCGCCAGCAGCTCTGGAGGGACTAGCGGCAATGAGCAGTTCTTC	CASSSGGTSGNEQFF
many	TRBV7-8	TRBD2	TRBJ2-1	TGTGCCAGCAGCTTACCGGGACTAGACCTCAATGAGCAGTTCTTC	CASSLPGLDLNEQFF
many	TRBV4-3	-	TRBJ1-2	TGCGCCAGCAGCCAAGAAAGGCAGCCCCAGAACTATGGCTACACCTTC	CASSQERQPQNYGYTF
many	TRBV5-1	-	TRBJ2-7	TGCGCCAGCAGCTTGGTGGGCAGGGGATCCTACGAGCAGTACTTC	CASSLVGRGSYEQYF
many	TRBV14	-	TRBJ2-2	TGTGCCAGCAGCCAAGAACGGACAGCCAACACCGGGGAGCTGTTTTTT	CASSQERTANTGELFF
many	TRBV20-1	-	TRBJ1-4	TGCAGTGCGGTTCCGGGACATACATTAGAAGGACTGTTTTTT	CSAVPGHTLEGLFF
few	TRBV7-9	-	TRBJ1-4	TGTGCCAGCAGCATGCGGGACGGGAAAAAACTGTTTTTT	CASSMRDGKKLFF
many	TRBV7-9	-	TRBJ2-7	TGTGCCAGCAGCTCCACAGGTAACCCCTACGAGCAGTACTTC	CASSSTGNPYEQYF
-	TRBV5-1	-	TRBJ1-2	TGCGCCAGCAGCTTCGGACAGACCTATGGCTACACCTTC	CASSFGQTYGYTF
many	TRBV19	-	TRBJ1-3	TGTGCCAGTAGCCCGGGGCCGACCTTCTCTGGAAACACCATATATTTT	CASSPGPTFSGNTIYF
many	TRBV6-1	TRBD2	TRBJ2-1	TGTGCCAGCAGTGAAGCGGGGCTAGCGGGGATTGGGAGCTCCTACAATGAGCAGTTCTTC	CASSEAGLAGIGSSYNEQFF
many	TRBV7-2	-	TRBJ1-2	TGTGCCAGCAGCTTAGGCGAAATCTATGGCTACACCTTC	CASSLGEIYGYTF
many	TRBV7-9	-	TRBJ2-7	TGTGCCAGCAGCTTAGGGTCTAAGTCCTCCTACGAGCAGTACTTC	CASSLGSKSSYEQYF
few	TRBV12-5	TRBD1	TRBJ2-1	TGTGCTAGTGGTTTGGTACAGGGGCTGGGGCAGTTCTTC	CASGLVQGLGQFF
few	TRBV7-8	-	TRBJ1-4	TGTGCCAGCAGGGCGACAGGCGGAGGTGAAAAACTGTTTTTT	CASRATGGGEKLFF
many	TRBV4-1	-	TRBJ1-6	TGCGCCAGCAGCCAAGAGGCAGGTTTTTATAATTCACCCCTCCACTTT	CASSQEAGFYNSPLHF
many	TRBV6-2/TRBV6-3	-	TRBJ2-3	TGTGCCAGCAGTTACTCGGAGCAGGGTTGGGCAGATACGCAGTATTTT	CASSYSEQGWADTQYF
many	TRBV28	-	TRBJ1-2	TGTGCCAGCAGTTTTGTGCCCCGGGGAGGCTACACCTTC	CASSFVPRGGYTF
few	TRBV20-1	TRBD2	TRBJ2-5	TGCAGTGCTAGCGCTAGCGGGGGCCCCCGAGAGACCCAGTACTTC	CSASASGGPRETQYF
many	TRBV5-1	TRBD2	TRBJ2-1	TGCGCCAGCCAAAGGCGGTCTAGCGGGTGGGATGAGCAGTTCTTC	CASQRRSSGWDEQFF
-	TRBV29-1	TRBD2	TRBJ2-1	TGCAGCGCTGCCGGGACTAGCGCCGGAGGAGAGCAGTTCTTC	CSAAGTSAGGEQFF
-	TRBV5-5	TRBD1	TRBJ1-5	TGTGCCAGCAGCCCACAGGGGGACAATCAGCCCCAGCATTTT	CASSPQGDNQPQHF
many	TRBV7-8	-	TRBJ1-4	TGTGCCAGCAGTGGGTTCGGGCGACTAGAAAAACTGTTTTTT	CASSGFGRLEKLFF
many	TRBV2	TRBD1	TRBJ1-5	TGTGCCAGCAGTCGGACAGGGGGCTCGCCCCAGCATTTT	CASSRTGGSPQHF
few	TRBV7-6	TRBD2	TRBJ2-1	TGTGCCAGCAGCTTAGGTGGTAGCGGGAGTTTCTATGAGCAGTTCTTC	CASSLGGSGSFYEQFF
many	TRBV18	-	TRBJ1-1	TGTGCCAGCTCACCGCCGATTGGGCACGACACTGAAGCTTTCTTT	CASSPPIGHDTEAFF
-	TRBV24-1	-	TRBJ2-2	TGTGCCACCGGGGGAGGACGTGGGTCCGGGGAGCTGTTTTTT	CATGGGRGSGELFF
many	TRBV29-1	-	TRBJ2-3	TGCAGCGTTGTTCCATTGGGGGCCGTCACAGATACGCAGTATTTT	CSVVPLGAVTDTQYF
many	TRBV9	TRBD1	TRBJ1-1	TGTGCCAGCAGCCATGACACAGGGGGCACTGAAGCTTTCTTT	CASSHDTGGTEAFF
many	TRBV2	-	TRBJ2-2	TGTGCCAGCAGTGAAGGGACCGGTCGGGGGGAGCTGTTTTTT	CASSEGTGRGELFF